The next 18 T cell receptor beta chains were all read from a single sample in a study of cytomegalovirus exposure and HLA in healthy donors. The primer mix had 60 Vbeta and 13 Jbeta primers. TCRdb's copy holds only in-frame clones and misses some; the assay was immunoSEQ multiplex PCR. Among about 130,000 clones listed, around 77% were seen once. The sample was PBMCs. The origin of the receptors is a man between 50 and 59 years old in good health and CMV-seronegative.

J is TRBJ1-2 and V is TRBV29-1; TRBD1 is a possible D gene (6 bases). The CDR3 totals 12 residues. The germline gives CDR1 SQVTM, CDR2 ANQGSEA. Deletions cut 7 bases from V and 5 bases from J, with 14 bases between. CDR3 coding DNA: TGCAGCGCGGGAGGGCAGGGGTATGGCTACACCTTC. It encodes CSAGGQGYGYTF.

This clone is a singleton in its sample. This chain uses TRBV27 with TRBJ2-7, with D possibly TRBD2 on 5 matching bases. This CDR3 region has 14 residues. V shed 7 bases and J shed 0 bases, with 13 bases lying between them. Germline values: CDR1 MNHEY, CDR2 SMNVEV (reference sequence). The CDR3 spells CASTHRGDSYEQYF. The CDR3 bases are TGTGCCAGCACTCACCGGGGAGACTCCTACGAGCAGTACTTC.

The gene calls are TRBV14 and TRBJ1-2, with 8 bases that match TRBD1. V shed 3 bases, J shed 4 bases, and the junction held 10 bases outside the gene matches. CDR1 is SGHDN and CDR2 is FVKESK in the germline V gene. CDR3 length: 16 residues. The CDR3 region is CASSHGQGSGGYGYTF. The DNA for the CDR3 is TGTGCCAGCAGCCATGGACAGGGAAGTGGGGGCTATGGCTACACCTTC.

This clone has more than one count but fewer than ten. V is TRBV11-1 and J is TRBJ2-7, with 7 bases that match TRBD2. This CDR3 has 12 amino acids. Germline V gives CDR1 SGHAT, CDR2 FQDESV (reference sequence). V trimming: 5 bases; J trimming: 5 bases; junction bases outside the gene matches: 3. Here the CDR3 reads CASSLGGNEQYF. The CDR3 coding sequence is TGTGCCAGCAGCCTCGGGGGGAACGAGCAGTACTTC.

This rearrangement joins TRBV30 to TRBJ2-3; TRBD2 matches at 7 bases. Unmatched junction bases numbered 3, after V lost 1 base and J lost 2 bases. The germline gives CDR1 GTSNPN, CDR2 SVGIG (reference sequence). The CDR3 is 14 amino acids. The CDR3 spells CAWSGGRDTDTQYF. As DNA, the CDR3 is TGTGCCTGGAGTGGTGGGAGGGACACAGATACGCAGTATTTT.

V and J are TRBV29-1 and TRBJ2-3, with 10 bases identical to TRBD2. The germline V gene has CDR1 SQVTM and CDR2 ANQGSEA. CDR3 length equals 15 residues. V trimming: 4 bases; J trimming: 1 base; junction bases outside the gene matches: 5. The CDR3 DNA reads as TGCAGCGTTGCCCGGACTAGCGGAGGCACAGATACGCAGTATTTT. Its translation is CSVARTSGGTDTQYF.

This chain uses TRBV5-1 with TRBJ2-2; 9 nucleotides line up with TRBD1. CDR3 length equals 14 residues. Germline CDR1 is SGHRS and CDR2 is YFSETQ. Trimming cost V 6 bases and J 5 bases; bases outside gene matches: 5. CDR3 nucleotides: TGCGCCAGCACTTACGACAGGGGGACCGGGGAGCTGTTTTTT. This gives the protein CASTYDRGTGELFF.

The CDR3 DNA sequence: TGTGCCACCAGCACCCGGACTATCTACAATGAGCAGTTCTTC. Its translation: CATSTRTIYNEQFF. The V and J genes are TRBV15 and TRBJ2-1, with a possible D match to TRBD2 (6 bases). Germline CDR1 reads LNHNV; CDR2 reads YYDKDF (reference sequence). Between the trimmed V and J ends, which lost 4 bases and 3 bases, there was a span of 10 bases. There are 14 residues in the CDR3.

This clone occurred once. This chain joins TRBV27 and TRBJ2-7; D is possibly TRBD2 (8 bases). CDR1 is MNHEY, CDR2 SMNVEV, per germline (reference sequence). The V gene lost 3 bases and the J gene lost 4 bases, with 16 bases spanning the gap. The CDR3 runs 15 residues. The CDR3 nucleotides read TGTGCCAGCAGTTTTAGGGGGCGGGAGGTTTACGAGCAGTACTTC. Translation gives CASSFRGREVYEQYF.

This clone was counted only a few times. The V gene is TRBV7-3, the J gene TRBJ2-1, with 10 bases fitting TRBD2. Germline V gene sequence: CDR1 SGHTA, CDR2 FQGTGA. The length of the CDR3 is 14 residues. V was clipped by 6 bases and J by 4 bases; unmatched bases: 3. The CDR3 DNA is TGTGCCAGCAGTACTAGCGGGGTTTACAATGAGCAGTTCTTC. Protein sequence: CASSTSGVYNEQFF.

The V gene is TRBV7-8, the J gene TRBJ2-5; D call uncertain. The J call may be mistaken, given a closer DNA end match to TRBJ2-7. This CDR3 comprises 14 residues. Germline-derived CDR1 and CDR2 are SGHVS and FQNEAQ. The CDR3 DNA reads TGTGCCAGCAGCTCACGAGAAGGAGCCTACGAGCAGTACTTC. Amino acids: CASSSREGAYEQYF.

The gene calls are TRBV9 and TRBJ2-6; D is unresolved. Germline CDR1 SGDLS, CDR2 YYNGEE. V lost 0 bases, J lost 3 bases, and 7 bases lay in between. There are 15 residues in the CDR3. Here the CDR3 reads CASSVDGFGANVLTF. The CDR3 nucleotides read TGTGCCAGCAGCGTAGACGGTTTTGGGGCCAACGTCCTGACTTTC.

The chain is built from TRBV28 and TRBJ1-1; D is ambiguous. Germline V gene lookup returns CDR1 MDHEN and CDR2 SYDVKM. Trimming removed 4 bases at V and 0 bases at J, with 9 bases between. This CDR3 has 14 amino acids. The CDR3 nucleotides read TGTGCCAGCAGTTCACGAGGGTTGAACACTGAAGCTTTCTTT. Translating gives CASSSRGLNTEAFF.

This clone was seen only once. CDR3 in DNA: TGTGCCAGCAGCCCCGATCCGGAGGGGCCCCGTGGGGAGCAGTACTTC. As protein: CASSPDPEGPRGEQYF. This chain links TRBV9 with TRBJ2-7; possible D gene TRBD2, 6 bases. This CDR3 region has 16 residues. Trimming stripped 4 bases from V and 7 bases from J, with 24 bases between. The germline V gene encodes CDR1 SGDLS and CDR2 YYNGEE.

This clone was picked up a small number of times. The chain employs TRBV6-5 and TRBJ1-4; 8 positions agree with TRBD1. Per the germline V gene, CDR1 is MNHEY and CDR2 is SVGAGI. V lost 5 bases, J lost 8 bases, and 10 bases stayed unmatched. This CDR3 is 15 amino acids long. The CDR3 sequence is CASSPTGGRSEKLFF. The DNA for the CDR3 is TGTGCCAGCAGTCCAACAGGGGGTAGAAGCGAAAAACTGTTTTTT.

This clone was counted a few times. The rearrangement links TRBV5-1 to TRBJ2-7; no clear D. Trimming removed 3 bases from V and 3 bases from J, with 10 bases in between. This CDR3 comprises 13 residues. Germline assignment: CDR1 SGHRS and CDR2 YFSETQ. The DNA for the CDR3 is TGCGCCAGCAGCTCTGGGCCCCGCTACGAGCAGTACTTC. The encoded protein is CASSSGPRYEQYF.

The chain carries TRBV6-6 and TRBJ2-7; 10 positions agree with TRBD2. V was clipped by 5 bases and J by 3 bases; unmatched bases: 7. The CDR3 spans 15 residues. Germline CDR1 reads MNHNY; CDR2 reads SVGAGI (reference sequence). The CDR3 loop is CASSTRLAGGYEQYF. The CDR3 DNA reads TGTGCCAGCAGTACTAGACTAGCGGGTGGCTACGAGCAGTACTTC.

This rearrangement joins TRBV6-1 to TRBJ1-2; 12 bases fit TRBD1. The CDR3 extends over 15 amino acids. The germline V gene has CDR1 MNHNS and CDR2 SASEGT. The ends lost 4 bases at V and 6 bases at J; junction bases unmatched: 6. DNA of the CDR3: TGTGCCAGCAGTGGACCGGGACAGGGGGCAGATGGCTACACCTTC. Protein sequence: CASSGPGQGADGYTF.